Listed below are T cell receptor beta chains from one sample, sequenced in a study of T cells in Graves' hyperthyroidism and ophthalmopathy. Each CDR3 protein is one row after TCRdb ran MiXCR on the multiplex PCR reads. Counted here are some 500,000 distinct CDR3 sequences, less than 25% occurring once; the ten biggest clones make up approximately 10%. The sequencing input was blood. The receptors come from a woman between 25 and 40 years old with Graves' ophthalmopathy. The CDR3 runs from the conserved cysteine through the conserved F or W. A D gene is named only where the DNA matches it firmly. A row's size may be missing; if present it is once, few, many or a size class.

TRBV20-1	TRBD2	NA	TRBJ2-7	CSARVDGRCYEQYF	TGCAGTGCTAGAGTTGACGGGAGGTGCTACGAGCAGTACTTC
TRBV28	TRBD1	many	TRBJ1-2	CASRMGQGTYGYTF	TGTGCCAGCAGGATGGGACAGGGGACTTATGGCTACACCTTC
TRBV18	NA	NA	TRBJ1-3	CASSPSASENTIYF	TGTGCCAGCTCACCAAGCGCGTCGGAAAACACCATATATTTT
TRBV30	NA	many	TRBJ1-2	CAFRDWSNYGYTF	TGTGCCTTCCGGGATTGGTCTAACTATGGCTACACCTTC
TRBV30	NA	NA	TRBJ1-3	CAWRSGFSSGNTIYF	TGTGCCTGGAGATCAGGGTTCAGCTCTGGAAACACCATATATTTT
TRBV28	NA	many	TRBJ2-4	CASNRQGGNIQYF	TGTGCCAGCAATCGGCAGGGGGGTAACATTCAGTACTTC
TRBV30	NA	NA	TRBJ1-1	CAWTRQPNTEAFF	TGTGCCTGGACCAGACAGCCAAACACTGAAGCTTTCTTT
TRBV6-1	NA	many	TRBJ1-2	CASSRNPGSGYGYTF	TGTGCCAGCAGCCGAAACCCAGGGTCTGGCTATGGCTACACCTTC
TRBV12-3/TRBV12-4	NA	few	TRBJ2-7	CASSYGGEAYEQYF	TGTGCCAGCAGTTACGGAGGAGAAGCCTACGAGCAGTACTTC
TRBV20-1	TRBD2	once	TRBJ2-7	CSARASGSYEQYF	TGCAGTGCTAGGGCTAGCGGGTCCTACGAGCAGTACTTC
TRBV7-3	NA	many	TRBJ2-2	CASSLNQGGNTGELFF	TGTGCCAGCAGCTTAAATCAGGGGGGTAACACCGGGGAGCTGTTTTTT
TRBV3-1	NA	many	TRBJ2-7	CASSPSYPYEQYF	TGTGCCAGCAGCCCCAGCTATCCCTACGAGCAGTACTTC
TRBV12-3/TRBV12-4	NA	many	TRBJ1-2	CASSPITAGNYGYTF	TGTGCCAGCAGCCCGATCACAGCGGGGAACTATGGCTACACCTTC
TRBV4-1	NA	NA	TRBJ2-5	CASSQFSRRPWETQYF	TGCGCCAGCAGCCAGTTTTCGCGACGGCCATGGGAGACCCAGTACTTC
TRBV7-3	NA	many	TRBJ2-7	CASSFNAGFSYEQYF	TGTGCCAGCAGCTTCAACGCGGGGTTCTCCTACGAGCAGTACTTC
TRBV5-1	TRBD1	many	TRBJ2-7	CASSPGQGNEQYF	TGCGCCAGCAGCCCGGGACAGGGCAACGAGCAGTACTTC
TRBV12-3/TRBV12-4	NA	many	TRBJ1-1	CASSSSLRLNTEAFF	TGTGCCAGCAGTTCGTCCTTACGATTGAACACTGAAGCTTTCTTT
TRBV11-2	TRBD2	NA	TRBJ2-7	CASSSRPLAGPYEQYF	TGTGCCAGCAGCTCTAGGCCCCTAGCGGGCCCCTACGAGCAGTACTTC
TRBV20-1	NA	many	TRBJ1-1	CSARGPPGLVNTEAFF	TGCAGTGCTAGAGGCCCCCCAGGTCTGGTGAACACTGAAGCTTTCTTT
TRBV20-1	NA	many	TRBJ1-1	CSARTGNTEAFF	TGCAGTGCACGTACAGGTAACACTGAAGCTTTCTTT
TRBV4-1	NA	many	TRBJ1-2	CASSQEIRSNYGYTF	TGCGCCAGCAGCCAAGAGATTCGCTCTAACTATGGCTACACCTTC
TRBV28	TRBD2	NA	TRBJ2-7	CASRSLAGGPGEQYF	TGTGCCAGCAGGTCACTAGCGGGGGGGCCGGGCGAGCAGTACTTC
TRBV10-1	TRBD2	NA	TRBJ2-5	CASSDGTNQETQYF	TGCGCCAGCAGTGACGGGACTAACCAAGAGACCCAGTACTTC
TRBV12-3/TRBV12-4	NA	NA	TRBJ1-2	CASSFTGTYGYTF	TGTGCCAGCAGTTTCACGGGGACCTATGGCTACACCTTC
TRBV7-8	NA	many	TRBJ2-7	CASSGRVSYEQYF	TGTGCCAGCAGCGGCAGGGTATCCTACGAGCAGTACTTC
TRBV20-1	NA	many	TRBJ1-3	CSATGTDGNTIYF	TGCAGTGCAACCGGGACGGACGGAAACACCATATATTTT
TRBV20-1	NA	many	TRBJ1-5	CSARWGRSNQPQHF	TGCAGTGCTAGGTGGGGCCGTAGCAATCAGCCCCAGCATTTT
TRBV6-6	NA	many	TRBJ1-1	CASSSSTDTEAFF	TGTGCCAGCAGTTCATCTACGGACACTGAAGCTTTCTTT
TRBV12-3/TRBV12-4	TRBD2	many	TRBJ2-2	CASSLTGGAIGELFF	TGTGCCAGCAGTTTAACCGGGGGGGCTATCGGGGAGCTGTTTTTT
TRBV11-1	NA	many	TRBJ1-1	CASSLASDTEAFF	TGTGCCAGCAGCTTAGCCTCGGATACTGAAGCTTTCTTT
TRBV11-2	NA	few	TRBJ1-1	CASSFGGGAPNTEAFF	TGTGCCAGCAGCTTTGGGGGGGGGGCTCCGAACACTGAAGCTTTCTTT
TRBV4-1	NA	few	TRBJ1-5	CASSQEYGPTVRPQHF	TGCGCCAGCAGCCAGGAATACGGACCCACGGTGAGGCCCCAGCATTTT
TRBV12-3/TRBV12-4	NA	many	TRBJ1-5	CASSLGMGTGMNQPQHF	TGTGCCAGCAGTTTAGGGATGGGAACAGGCATGAATCAGCCCCAGCATTTT
TRBV5-1	TRBD2	many	TRBJ2-7	CASSLGLASYEQYF	TGCGCCAGCAGCTTGGGACTAGCATCCTACGAGCAGTACTTC
TRBV27	NA	NA	TRBJ1-2	CASSIHPNDSGYTF	TGTGCCAGCAGTATACACCCAAATGACAGTGGCTACACCTTC
TRBV6-5	NA	NA	TRBJ1-2	CASSYVRDYGYTF	TGTGCCAGCAGTTACGTCAGGGACTATGGCTACACCTTC
TRBV29-1	NA	many	TRBJ2-7	CSVEGRYEQYF	TGCAGCGTTGAAGGGCGTTACGAGCAGTACTTC
TRBV6-1	TRBD1	few	TRBJ2-7	CASSEIYGQGSYEQYF	TGTGCCAGCAGTGAAATTTATGGACAGGGGTCCTACGAGCAGTACTTC
TRBV6-2/TRBV6-3	NA	many	TRBJ2-5	CASSRAKRVGETQYF	TGTGCCAGCAGCCGAGCGAAGCGGGTGGGAGAGACCCAGTACTTC
TRBV2	TRBD2	NA	TRBJ2-7	CASRAGLAGGSSYEQYF	TGTGCCAGCAGAGCCGGACTAGCGGGAGGGAGCTCCTACGAGCAGTACTTC
TRBV30	NA	NA	TRBJ2-6	CAWSVKGSGANVLTF	TGTGCCTGGAGTGTTAAGGGTTCTGGGGCCAACGTCCTGACTTTC
TRBV6-5	NA	few	TRBJ1-2	CASSYHPEYYGYTF	TGTGCCAGCAGTTACCACCCCGAGTACTATGGCTACACCTTC
TRBV12-3/TRBV12-4	NA	many	TRBJ1-2	CASSLGGTDYGYTF	TGTGCCAGCAGTTTGGGGGGCACCGACTATGGCTACACCTTC
TRBV6-5	NA	once	TRBJ1-1	CTSSYSQQGGTEAFF	TGTACCAGCAGTTACTCTCAACAGGGAGGTACTGAAGCTTTCTTT
TRBV12-3/TRBV12-4	NA	NA	TRBJ1-1	CATGGGVLNTEAFF	TGTGCCACGGGAGGGGGTGTCTTGAACACTGAAGCTTTCTTT